Listed below are T cell receptor beta chains from one sample, sequenced in a study of cytomegalovirus exposure and HLA in healthy donors. TCRdb's table, derived via immunoSEQ multiplex PCR, lists solely in-frame clones and lacks some. The data hold roughly 120,000 clones, with roughly 83% observed a single time. Sample: PBMCs. These receptors were collected from a man in his late teens or twenties in good health and CMV-seronegative. CDR3s include the opening cysteine and the closing phenylalanine or tryptophan. A D gene is named only where the DNA matches it firmly. The size of a clone is reported for some rows only, either as once, few or many, or as a class for expanded clones.

v_gene	d_gene	j_gene	abundance	CDR3aa	CDR3nt
TRBV5-6	TRBD2	TRBJ2-5	NA	CASSSRLAGVGETQYF	TGTGCCAGCAGCTCCCGACTAGCGGGAGTTGGGGAGACCCAGTACTTC
TRBV5-1	TRBD1	TRBJ2-7	NA	CASSSLSGTGGNEQYF	TGCGCCAGCAGCTCGCTCTCCGGGACAGGGGGAAACGAGCAGTACTTC
TRBV7-9	NA	TRBJ2-7	NA	CASSLDRVATDEQYF	TGTGCCAGCAGCTTAGATCGGGTAGCGACTGACGAGCAGTACTTC
TRBV10-1	TRBD1	TRBJ1-1	NA	CASSELLGQGTEAFF	TGCGCCAGCAGTGAGTTGCTGGGACAGGGGACTGAAGCTTTCTTT
TRBV10-3	NA	TRBJ2-2	NA	CAISGLTPSGNGELFF	TGTGCCATCAGTGGTTTGACACCGTCCGGAAACGGGGAGCTGTTTTTT
TRBV30	TRBD1	TRBJ1-1	few	CAWSATGGRTEAFF	TGTGCCTGGAGTGCCACAGGGGGCAGGACTGAAGCTTTCTTT
TRBV2	TRBD1	TRBJ1-1	NA	CARPGQLDTEAFF	TGTGCCAGGCCGGGACAGCTAGACACTGAAGCTTTCTTT
TRBV9	TRBD2	TRBJ2-5	NA	CASSVGSGGQETQYF	TGTGCCAGCAGCGTAGGTAGCGGGGGGCAAGAGACCCAGTACTTC
TRBV30	NA	TRBJ1-5	NA	CAFNQGQYSNQPQHF	TGTGCCTTCAACCAAGGACAGTATAGCAATCAGCCCCAGCATTTT
TRBV7-6	TRBD2	TRBJ2-3	once	CASSRTSGTISTDTQYF	TGTGCCAGCAGCCGGACTAGCGGGACCATTAGCACAGATACGCAGTATTTT
TRBV7-2	NA	TRBJ1-5	NA	CASSYTGRNQPQHF	TGTGCCAGCAGCTATACAGGACGCAATCAGCCCCAGCATTTT
TRBV9	TRBD1	TRBJ2-3	NA	CASSPGQGGDTQYF	TGTGCCAGCAGCCCCGGACAGGGAGGAGATACGCAGTATTTT
TRBV18	NA	TRBJ1-4	NA	CASSPSQAATNEKLFF	TGTGCCAGCTCACCATCGCAGGCCGCAACTAATGAAAAACTGTTTTTT
TRBV27	TRBD1	TRBJ2-3	once	CASSSTWDRGRSDTQYF	TGTGCCAGCAGTTCGACCTGGGACAGGGGGCGTTCAGATACGCAGTATTTT
TRBV5-1	TRBD1	TRBJ1-2	NA	CASSLGDRVRGYTF	TGCGCCAGCAGCTTGGGGGACAGGGTGCGGGGCTACACCTTC
TRBV9	NA	TRBJ1-3	many	CASSPEHVSGNTIYF	TGTGCCAGCAGCCCTGAACATGTCTCTGGAAACACCATATATTTT
TRBV19	TRBD2	TRBJ2-7	NA	CASSSGTSGGIYEQYF	TGTGCCAGTAGTTCCGGGACTAGCGGGGGCATCTACGAGCAGTACTTC
TRBV7-9	NA	TRBJ1-5	NA	CASSSVRGSAQHF	TGTGCCAGCAGCTCCGTCCGGGGATCAGCCCAGCATTTT
TRBV5-6	NA	TRBJ2-7	NA	CASSRTGYSYEQYF	TGTGCCAGCAGCCGCACAGGGTATAGCTACGAGCAGTACTTC
TRBV10-1	TRBD1	TRBJ1-1	NA	CASTRDRATEAFF	TGCGCCAGCACCCGGGACAGGGCGACTGAAGCTTTCTTT
TRBV13	TRBD2	TRBJ2-5	few	CASSFGTSGDQETQYF	TGTGCCAGCAGCTTCGGGACTAGCGGGGACCAAGAGACCCAGTACTTC
TRBV6-1	NA	TRBJ1-5	NA	CASRAGGGGNQPQHF	TGTGCCAGCAGGGCTGGGGGAGGGGGCAATCAGCCCCAGCATTTT
TRBV6-5	TRBD2	TRBJ2-1	NA	CASSYTSDYNEQFF	TGTGCCAGCAGTTACACTAGCGACTACAATGAGCAGTTCTTC
TRBV27	TRBD2	TRBJ2-1	NA	CASTPASGIYNEQFF	TGTGCCAGCACTCCGGCTAGCGGGATTTACAATGAGCAGTTCTTC
TRBV6-1	NA	TRBJ1-2	NA	CASSEGRPLPYTF	TGTGCCAGCAGTGAAGGGAGGCCCTTACCCTACACCTTC
TRBV11-2	TRBD2	TRBJ2-7	NA	CASSLEGASGLASREQYF	TGTGCCAGCAGCTTAGAGGGTGCATCCGGACTAGCAAGTCGCGAGCAGTACTTC
TRBV27	TRBD1	TRBJ1-6	NA	CASSNRDSLNSPLHF	TGTGCCAGCAGTAATCGGGACAGCCTAAATTCACCCCTCCACTTT
TRBV6-4	TRBD2	TRBJ2-1	few	CASSDSSGASNEQFF	TGTGCCAGCAGTGACTCTAGCGGGGCCTCCAATGAGCAGTTCTTC
TRBV5-6	TRBD2	TRBJ2-1	once	CASSLGRLAGINEQFF	TGTGCCAGCAGCTTAGGTCGACTAGCGGGAATAAATGAGCAGTTCTTC
TRBV6-1	TRBD1	TRBJ1-4	NA	CASSRQGFPNEKLFF	TGTGCCAGCAGTAGACAGGGATTTCCTAATGAAAAACTGTTTTTT
TRBV11-2	TRBD1	TRBJ2-5	NA	CASSPPYRGRWETQYF	TGTGCCAGCAGCCCACCCTACAGGGGGCGATGGGAGACCCAGTACTTC
TRBV11-2	NA	TRBJ2-1	NA	CASSLVSWRSYNEQFF	TGTGCCAGCAGCTTAGTATCTTGGAGATCCTACAATGAGCAGTTCTTC
TRBV30	NA	TRBJ2-1	NA	CAWSNGSEQFF	TGTGCCTGGAGCAACGGGAGTGAGCAGTTCTTC